A selection of T cell receptor beta chains follows, all from one sample in a study of T cell changes during pregnancy in multiple sclerosis. TCRdb keeps only in-frame clones here, not all; method: immunoSEQ multiplex PCR. The sample holds under 85,000 clones, 90% seen once. Source: peripheral blood, taken after pregnancy. These receptors were collected from a female donor in good health, enrolled as a control in a pregnancy study. CDR3s include the opening cysteine and the closing phenylalanine or tryptophan. The D gene is left open where the match is weak. The size field is filled for only some rows; it gives once, few, many or a size class.

NA	15	TRBV6-5	NA	TRBJ2-5	TGTGCCAGCAGTTACTCTCCGGGTCCCCAAGAGACCCAGTACTTC	CASSYSPGPQETQYF
NA	16	TRBV4-2	TRBD2	TRBJ2-1	TGTGCCAGCAGCCCCAACTGGCGGGAGACGGGGAATGAGCAGTTCTTC	CASSPNWRETGNEQFF
NA	16	TRBV7-9	TRBD1	TRBJ1-2	TGTGCCAGCACGGGACGGGACAGGCCTACTAACTATGGCTACACCTTC	CASTGRDRPTNYGYTF
NA	15	TRBV10-2	NA	TRBJ1-1	TGCGCCAGCAGTGAGTTGCGGACAGCTAACACTGAAGCTTTCTTT	CASSELRTANTEAFF
NA	15	TRBV6-5	TRBD1	TRBJ1-1	TGTGCCAGCAGCACCACCGGGACAGGGAACACTGAAGCTTTCTTT	CASSTTGTGNTEAFF
NA	14	TRBV5-1	TRBD2	TRBJ2-7	TGCGCCAGCAGCTTGGGGACTAGTTCAAACGAGCAGTACTTC	CASSLGTSSNEQYF
NA	16	TRBV10-3	NA	TRBJ1-5	TGTGCCATCAGTGACCTTCCAGGGGATAGCAATCAGCCCCAGCATTTT	CAISDLPGDSNQPQHF
NA	14	TRBV9	NA	TRBJ2-3	TGTGCCAGCAGCGGGTCCGGCGGCGAAGGTACGCAGTATTTT	CASSGSGGEGTQYF
NA	16	TRBV5-4	TRBD1	TRBJ2-1	TGTGCCAGCAGCCAAGCCAGGGACAGGTTACGGGGTGAGCAGTTCTTC	CASSQARDRLRGEQFF
NA	13	TRBV6-5	NA	TRBJ2-1	TGTGCCAGCCGGGAGCCCTCCTACAATGAGCAGTTCTTC	CASREPSYNEQFF
NA	13	TRBV10-3	NA	TRBJ1-1	TGTGCCATCAGTGAGAGGGGGAACACTGAAGCTTTCTTT	CAISERGNTEAFF
NA	16	TRBV4-3	NA	TRBJ2-7	TGCGCCAGCAGCCAAGAATTGGTTGGCGGAAACTACGAGCAGTACTTC	CASSQELVGGNYEQYF
NA	16	TRBV27	NA	TRBJ2-1	TGTGCCAGCAGTTTGGGGACCAGCGGGTATCCCAATGAGCAGTTCTTC	CASSLGTSGYPNEQFF
NA	13	TRBV6-1	NA	TRBJ2-7	TGTGCCATAGACAGGGACTCCACCTACGAGCAGTACTTC	CAIDRDSTYEQYF
NA	14	TRBV11-2	NA	TRBJ2-1	TGTGCCAGCAGCCCGGAGGACAGTTACAATGAGCAGTTCTTC	CASSPEDSYNEQFF
once	15	TRBV6-1	TRBD2	TRBJ2-1	TGTGCCATCGAGAGACTAGCGGGAGCCCCGCATGAGCAGTTCTTC	CAIERLAGAPHEQFF
NA	15	TRBV7-2	NA	TRBJ1-5	TGTGCCAGCAGCATTACCGGCAGGCTCACCCAGCCCCAGCATTTT	CASSITGRLTQPQHF
once	16	TRBV4-2	TRBD1	TRBJ1-5	TGTGCCAGCAGCCAAACCACCGGGACAGAGGATCAGCCCCAGCATTTT	CASSQTTGTEDQPQHF
NA	17	TRBV27	TRBD1	TRBJ1-2	TGTGCCAGCAGTTTACGAGGGGGCGCCGGGGTAGAATATGGCTACACCTTC	CASSLRGGAGVEYGYTF
NA	14	TRBV18	NA	TRBJ2-4	TGTGCCAGCTCGCCGGGGGGCGTTATGGACATTCAGTACTTC	CASSPGGVMDIQYF
NA	14	TRBV6-5	NA	TRBJ1-1	TGTGCCAGCAGTTACTCGAGAGAGAACACTGAAGCTTTCTTT	CASSYSRENTEAFF
NA	13	TRBV5-4	TRBD1	TRBJ1-2	TGTGCCAGCAGACCGGGACAGGGCTATGGCTACACCTTC	CASRPGQGYGYTF
NA	15	TRBV30	NA	TRBJ1-5	TGTGCCTGGAGTGTACGGGGAGGAAGCAATCAGCCCCAGCATTTT	CAWSVRGGSNQPQHF
few	15	TRBV2	NA	TRBJ1-3	TGTGCCAGCAGCCAAGAGAGCTCTCTGGTTAACACCATATATTTT	CASSQESSLVNTIYF
NA	19	TRBV15	TRBD1	TRBJ1-1	TGTGCCACCAGCAGATCCTTAGGACAGGGTGGTGGGAAGAACACTGAAGCTTTCTTT	CATSRSLGQGGGKNTEAFF
NA	14	TRBV30	TRBD2	TRBJ2-3	TGTGCCTGGAGACTAGCGGGTAGCACAGATACGCAGTATTTT	CAWRLAGSTDTQYF
NA	20	TRBV5-1	TRBD2	TRBJ2-5	TGCGCCAGCAGCTTGCATTTGTCTAGCGGGAGGATTGGAGAAGGAGAGACCCAGTACTTC	CASSLHLSSGRIGEGETQYF
NA	16	TRBV18	TRBD1	TRBJ2-7	TGTGCCAGCTCACCACCCAGGGGGCAGGCTTCCTACGAGCAGTACTTC	CASSPPRGQASYEQYF
NA	16	TRBV4-1	TRBD2	TRBJ2-5	TGCGCCAGCAGCCAAGATCGAGGACTAGCTGTGGAGACCCAGTACTTC	CASSQDRGLAVETQYF
NA	13	TRBV5-6	TRBD1	TRBJ1-1	TGTGCCAGCAGCTTGGCACAGGGGACTGAAGCTTTCTTT	CASSLAQGTEAFF
NA	11	TRBV7-7	NA	TRBJ2-5	TGTGCCAGCAGCGCCGGGGAGACCCAGTACTTC	CASSAGETQYF
few	18	TRBV30	TRBD1	TRBJ1-3	TGTGCCTGGAGGCGGGACAGGGCTTTGAGGGTCTCTGGAAACACCATATATTTT	CAWRRDRALRVSGNTIYF
NA	13	TRBV5-1	NA	TRBJ2-5	TGCGCCAGCAGCTTGGGGGCCCAAGAGACCCAGTACTTC	CASSLGAQETQYF
NA	11	TRBV19	NA	TRBJ1-1	TGTGCCAGTAATTCTAACACTGAAGCTTTCTTT	CASNSNTEAFF
NA	14	TRBV19	TRBD2	TRBJ2-1	TGTGCCAGTAGCCCGGGAGGGCCTACGGATGAGCAGTTCTTC	CASSPGGPTDEQFF
NA	13	TRBV6-6	NA	TRBJ2-2	TGTGCCAGCAGTTTCAGGGGAGAGGGGGAGCTGTTTTTT	CASSFRGEGELFF
NA	18	TRBV15	NA	TRBJ1-1	TGTGCCACCAGCAGAGGTGATGGCAGGGGCCTTATGAACACTGAAGCTTTCTTT	CATSRGDGRGLMNTEAFF
NA	19	TRBV5-6	NA	TRBJ1-5	TGTGCCAGCAGTTTCTCGGCTGGGGCCTCAGTTTATAGCAATCAGCCCCAGCATTTT	CASSFSAGASVYSNQPQHF
NA	15	TRBV11-2	TRBD1	TRBJ1-5	TGTGCCAGCAGCCCGGACAGGGGATTTGGTCAGCCCCAGCATTTT	CASSPDRGFGQPQHF
NA	14	TRBV30	TRBD1	TRBJ2-7	TGTGCCTGGACACGGGACAGGGGACTCTACGAGCAGTACTTC	CAWTRDRGLYEQYF
once	15	TRBV6-5	TRBD2	TRBJ2-7	TGTGCCAGCAGTTACTCGTGGCTAGCGGACTACGAGCAGTACTTC	CASSYSWLADYEQYF
NA	15	TRBV6-5	NA	TRBJ1-4	TGTGCCAGCAGTTACTCTCTGGACAGCCCTGAAAAACTGTTTTTT	CASSYSLDSPEKLFF
NA	17	TRBV10-3	NA	TRBJ1-5	TGTGCCATCAGTGGAGAAGCAGGGCCCCTGAGCAATCAGCCCCAGCATTTT	CAISGEAGPLSNQPQHF
once	15	TRBV9	TRBD1	TRBJ1-2	TGTGCCAGCAGCCCACGTTTCGACAGGGTAGGGGGCTACACCTTC	CASSPRFDRVGGYTF
NA	15	TRBV13	TRBD2	TRBJ2-2	TGTGCCAGCAGCCCCCGGGGCGGGGGCACCGGGGAGCTGTTTTTT	CASSPRGGGTGELFF
NA	12	TRBV10-3	NA	TRBJ1-6	TGTGCCATCAGAGATTCGAGTTCACCCCTCCACTTT	CAIRDSSSPLHF